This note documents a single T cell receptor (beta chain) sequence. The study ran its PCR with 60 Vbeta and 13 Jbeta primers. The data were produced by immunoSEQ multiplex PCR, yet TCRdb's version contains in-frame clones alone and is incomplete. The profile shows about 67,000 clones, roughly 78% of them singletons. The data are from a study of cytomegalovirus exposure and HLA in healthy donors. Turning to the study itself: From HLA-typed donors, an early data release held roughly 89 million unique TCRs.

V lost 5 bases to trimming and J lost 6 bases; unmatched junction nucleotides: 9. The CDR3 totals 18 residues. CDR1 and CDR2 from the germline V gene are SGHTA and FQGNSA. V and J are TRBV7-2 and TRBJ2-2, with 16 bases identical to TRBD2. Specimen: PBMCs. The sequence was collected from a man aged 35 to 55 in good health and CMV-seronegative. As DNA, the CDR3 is TGTGCCAGCAGCCCCGTGGGACTAGCGGGGGGGTGGGCCGGGGAGCTGTTTTTT. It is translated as CASSPVGLAGGWAGELFF.